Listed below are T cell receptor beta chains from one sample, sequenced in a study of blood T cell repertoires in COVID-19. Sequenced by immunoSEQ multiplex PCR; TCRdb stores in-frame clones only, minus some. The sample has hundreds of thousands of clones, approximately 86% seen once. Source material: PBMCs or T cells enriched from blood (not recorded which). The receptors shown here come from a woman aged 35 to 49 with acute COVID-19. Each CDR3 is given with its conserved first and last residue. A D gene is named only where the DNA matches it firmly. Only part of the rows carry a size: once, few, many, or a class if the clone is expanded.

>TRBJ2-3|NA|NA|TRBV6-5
TGTGCCAGCAGTTACTCCGGGTCAGATACGCAGTATTTT
CASSYSGSDTQYF
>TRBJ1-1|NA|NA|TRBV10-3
TGTGCCATCAGTGAGTCGATGGGACACCTCCCCACTGAAGCTTTCTTT
CAISESMGHLPTEAFF
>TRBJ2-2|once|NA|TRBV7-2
TGTGCCAGCAGCTTAGGGACAACGAACACCGGGGAGCTGTTTTTT
CASSLGTTNTGELFF
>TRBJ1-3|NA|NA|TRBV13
TGTGCCAGCAGCTTAGGTGTAGGGGCTGGAAACACCATATATTTT
CASSLGVGAGNTIYF
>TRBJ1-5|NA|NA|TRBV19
TGTGCCAGTAGTATAGAATTGGACACCAGTTATCAGCCCCAGCATTTT
CASSIELDTSYQPQHF
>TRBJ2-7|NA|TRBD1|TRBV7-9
TGTGCCAGCACCTTAGGGACAGGGGGCTACGAGCAGTACTTC
CASTLGTGGYEQYF
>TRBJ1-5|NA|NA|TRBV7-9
TGTGCCAGCAGCTTAGATGGCTTCAATCAGCCCCAGCATTTT
CASSLDGFNQPQHF
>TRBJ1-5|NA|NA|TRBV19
TGTGCCAGTAGTATCTCTGGCAATCAGCCCCAGCATTTT
CASSISGNQPQHF
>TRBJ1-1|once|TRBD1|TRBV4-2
TGTGCCAGCAGCCAGGGACAGGCTGGATCCGAAGCTTTCTTT
CASSQGQAGSEAFF
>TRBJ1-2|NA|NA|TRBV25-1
TGTGCCAGCAGTGAGGCGGGGGGGACAACCTACACCTTC
CASSEAGGTTYTF
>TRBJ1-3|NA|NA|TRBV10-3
TGTGCCATCCGTCTGGGAGCTGGCTCTGGAAACACCATATATTTT
CAIRLGAGSGNTIYF